This T cell receptor (beta chain) was recovered during a study of CD8 T cells in Susac syndrome. The multiple sclerosis controls were treatment-naive patients with relapsing-remitting disease that was stable or active. Negative isolation was used for CD8+ and CD4+ T cells and FACS enrichment for TEMRA cells. Reverse transcription used roughly 0.5 to 1 ug RNA and random hexamers. TCRdb passed the immunoSEQ multiplex PCR reads through MiXCR, listing each CDR3 protein once. The profile covers 150,000 to 180,000 distinct CDR3 sequences, with nearly 97% appearing a single time and 0.15% taken by the ten largest. The sequenced sample consisted of CD8+ T cells from PBMCs. This receptor was identified in a human donor with multiple sclerosis.

This CDR3 is CASQGQGRTEAFF. The CDR3 DNA sequence: TGCGCCAGCCAAGGACAGGGTAGAACTGAAGCTTTCTTT. The gene calls are TRBV5-1 and TRBJ1-1, with TRBD1 matching 8 bases. V was clipped by 7 bases and J by 5 bases; unmatched bases: 7. Germline CDR1 and CDR2: SGHRS and YFSETQ. The CDR3 extends over 13 amino acids.